This is a list of T cell receptor beta chains from one sample in a study of T cells expressing NK-cell markers. TCRdb reprocessed the 5' RACE reads; each CDR3 protein has one entry and no DNA is given. The data include a few hundred thousand distinct CDR3 sequences; the top ten clones carry around 0.4%. Sequencing was done on a sample of blood T cells: a sorted CD56 or NKG2C T cell subset, CD4+ or CD8+ T cells, or bulk PBMC T cells (not recorded which). These receptors originate from a man aged 18-30 years in good health. CDR3s include the opening cysteine and the closing phenylalanine or tryptophan.

TRBV27	TRBJ2-1	17	CASSLFGTGRRGNEQFF
TRBV19	TRBJ2-1	12	CASSINNGEQFF
TRBV27	TRBJ2-5	15	CASRRQGTIQETQYF
TRBV20-1	TRBJ1-5	13	CSARVGAEQPQHF
TRBV5-1	TRBJ2-3	13	CASRPGAGDTQYF
TRBV20-1	TRBJ2-1	17	CSARGLAGGGIDNEQFF
TRBV7-2	TRBJ1-1	19	CASSPSSFWQGALNTEAFF
TRBV2	TRBJ2-1	16	CASSVRRLAGGDEQFF
TRBV12-3/TRBV12-4	TRBJ2-1	16	CASSLRGLAGGPEQFF
TRBV7-2	TRBJ2-3	16	CASSFENALGTDTQYF
TRBV24-1	TRBJ2-3	16	CATSDLTSGGTDTQYF
TRBV7-9	TRBJ1-1	13	CASSPGLGREAFF
TRBV20-1	TRBJ2-7	15	CSATQTSGTPYEQYF
TRBV29-1	TRBJ2-2	15	CSVEIRTGNTGELFF
TRBV29-1	TRBJ2-5	13	CSVEDLLGETQYF
TRBV10-3	TRBJ2-5	15	CAISERASGQETQYF
TRBV12-3/TRBV12-4	TRBJ2-2	13	CASSLSGSGELFF
TRBV5-1	TRBJ1-6	16	CASSSLQGASNSPLHF
TRBV29-1	TRBJ1-1	13	CSAFRGPETEAFF
TRBV5-6	TRBJ2-5	14	CASSSPGPQETQYF
TRBV6-5	TRBJ2-7	11	CASGYSLEQYF
TRBV20-1	TRBJ2-3	15	CSASMASGRSDTQYF
TRBV20-1	TRBJ2-4	12	CSADGQADIQYF
TRBV5-5	TRBJ2-5	15	CASLSGQGYGETQYF
TRBV7-8	TRBJ2-2	15	CASSLGLQNTGELFF
TRBV5-6	TRBJ2-3	15	CASSSRDRVTDTQYF
TRBV29-1	TRBJ2-2	15	CSATSTGGPTGELFF
TRBV15	TRBJ2-5	17	CATSRSGLAGKVETQYF
TRBV12-3/TRBV12-4	TRBJ2-1	14	CASTGAGGPREQFF
TRBV6-5	TRBJ2-1	14	CASRGGSSYNEQFF
TRBV6-1	TRBJ1-2	15	CASSPRAGAQGGYTF
TRBV29-1	TRBJ2-1	13	CSVVALAEGEQFF
TRBV4-1	TRBJ1-5	17	CASSQDKGQGLNQPQHF
TRBV3-1	TRBJ2-1	15	CASSQDSGSLNEQFF
TRBV6-2/TRBV6-3	TRBJ1-5	13	CASSSGQGLAQHF
TRBV20-1	TRBJ2-1	12	CSARVVNNEQFF
TRBV4-1	TRBJ2-2	15	CASSPRDSTTGELFF
TRBV4-3	TRBJ2-4	15	CASSQDRLAKNIQYF
TRBV20-1	TRBJ2-3	14	CSAIARGRTDTQYF
TRBV3-1	TRBJ2-1	13	CASSQDQEDEQFF
TRBV5-1	TRBJ2-5	15	CASSHTGGPGETQYF
TRBV12-3/TRBV12-4	TRBJ1-4	14	CASSPQGLSEKLFF
TRBV12-3/TRBV12-4	TRBJ2-1	16	CASSLGLAGGVNEQFF
TRBV11-3	TRBJ2-1	17	CASSPPGQGISYNEQFF
TRBV6-5	TRBJ1-2	12	CASSPGQWGYTF
TRBV9	TRBJ1-4	15	CASSVAGTPNEKLFF
TRBV4-2	TRBJ2-7	15	CASSQGPGSSYEQYF
TRBV20-1	TRBJ2-1	15	CSARASYPRHNEQFF